The 6 T cell receptor beta chains below come from one sample, sequenced in a study of early T cells in non-severe SARS-CoV-2 infection. MiXCR was run by TCRdb on the 5' RACE reads, yielding one entry per CDR3 protein. In the table there are about 64,000 distinct CDR3 sequences, 8% to 9% of which are singletons. The source was whole blood, collected at baseline. These receptors originate from an adult who was a healthcare worker with PCR-confirmed SARS-CoV-2 infection or an uninfected control (not recorded which).

The chain employs TRBV7-9 and TRBJ1-2; D not resolved. V was pared by 10 bases and J by 4 bases, with 19 bases between. This CDR3 is 14 amino acids long. The germline V gene encodes CDR1 SEHNR and CDR2 FQNEAQ (reference sequence). The CDR3 here is CATPAREEPYGYTF. As DNA, the CDR3 is TGTGCCACCCCGGCTCGGGAAGAACCCTATGGCTACACCTTC.

This clonotype has a count of ten or more. The genes are TRBV13 and TRBJ1-2, with D tentatively TRBD1 (5 bases). Germline V CDR1 and CDR2: PRHDT, FYEKMQ (reference sequence). The CDR3 sequence is 13 residues long. The ends were cut back, 5 bases at V and 4 bases at J, with 11 bases in the middle. The CDR3 bases are TGTGCCAGCAGCCTTAACAGGATCTATGGCTACACCTTC. As protein: CASSLNRIYGYTF.

This clonotype was counted many times. The V gene is TRBV28, the J gene TRBJ2-1; maybe TRBD1 (5 bases). Germline CDR1 MDHEN, CDR2 SYDVKM. V gave up 6 bases and J gave up 0 bases, with 12 bases separating them. The CDR3 contains 15 residues. CDR3 coding DNA: TGTGCCAGCAGGTTGGACACCTCCTCCTACAATGAGCAGTTCTTC. Translated: CASRLDTSSYNEQFF.

The V and J genes are TRBV6-1 and TRBJ1-4, with 10 bases matching TRBD1. In germline, CDR1 is MNHNS, CDR2 SASEGT. The CDR3 is 15 residues long. Unmatched junction bases numbered 5, after V lost 2 bases and J lost 8 bases. The CDR3 spells CASSERDRGGEKLFF. DNA of the CDR3: TGTGCCAGCAGTGAACGGGACAGGGGAGGGGAAAAACTGTTTTTT.

The rearrangement uses TRBV6-5 and TRBJ2-1; 7 nucleotides match TRBD1. CDR3 length equals 15 residues. Germline CDR1 MNHEY, CDR2 SVGAGI. Germline trimming cut 2 bases from V and 6 bases from J; bases unmatched to any gene: 7. The CDR3 sequence: CASSYEQGIINEQFF. The CDR3 region has the DNA TGTGCCAGCAGTTACGAACAGGGGATCATCAATGAGCAGTTCTTC.

This clonotype was recorded many times. This rearrangement joins TRBV7-8 to TRBJ2-6; 9 bases align to TRBD1. The CDR3 totals 18 residues. After removal of 6 bases from V and 0 bases from J, the junction contained 9 bases not matched to a gene. Germline V gene data show CDR1 as SGHVS and CDR2 as FQNEAQ. CDR3 in amino acids: CASSFTGGPASGANVLTF. CDR3 bases: TGTGCCAGCAGTTTTACAGGGGGCCCCGCCTCTGGGGCCAACGTCCTGACTTTC.